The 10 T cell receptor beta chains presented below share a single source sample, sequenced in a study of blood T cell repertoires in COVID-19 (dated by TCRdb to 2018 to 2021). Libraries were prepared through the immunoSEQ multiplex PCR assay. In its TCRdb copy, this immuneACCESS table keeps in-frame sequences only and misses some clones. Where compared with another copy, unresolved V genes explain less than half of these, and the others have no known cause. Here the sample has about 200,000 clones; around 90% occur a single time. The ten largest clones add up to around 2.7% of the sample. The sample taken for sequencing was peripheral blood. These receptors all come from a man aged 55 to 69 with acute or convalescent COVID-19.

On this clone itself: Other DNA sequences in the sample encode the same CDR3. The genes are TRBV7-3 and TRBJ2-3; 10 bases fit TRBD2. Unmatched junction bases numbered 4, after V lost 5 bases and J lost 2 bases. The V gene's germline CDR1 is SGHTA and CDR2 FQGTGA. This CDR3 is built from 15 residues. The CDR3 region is CASSRAGGLTDTQYF. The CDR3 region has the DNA TGTGCCAGCAGCCGAGCGGGGGGGCTCACAGATACGCAGTATTTT. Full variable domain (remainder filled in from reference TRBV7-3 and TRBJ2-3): GAGVSQTPSNKVTEKGKYVELRCDPISGHTALYWYRQSLGQGPEFLIYFQGTGAADDSGLPNDRFFAVRPEGSVSTLKIQRTERGDSAVYLCASSRAGGLTDTQYFGPGTRLTVL.

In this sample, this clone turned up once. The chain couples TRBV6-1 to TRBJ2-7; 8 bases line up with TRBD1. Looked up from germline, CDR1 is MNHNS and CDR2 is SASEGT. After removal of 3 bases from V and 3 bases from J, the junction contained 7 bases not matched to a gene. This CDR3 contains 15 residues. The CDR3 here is CASSEARGPIYEQYF. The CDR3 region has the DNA TGTGCCAGCAGTGAGGCCAGGGGGCCGATCTACGAGCAGTACTTC.

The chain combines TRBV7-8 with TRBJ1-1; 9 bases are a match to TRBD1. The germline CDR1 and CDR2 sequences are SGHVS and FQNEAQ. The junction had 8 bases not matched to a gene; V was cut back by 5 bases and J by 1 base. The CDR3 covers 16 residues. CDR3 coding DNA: TGTGCCAGCAGCGCTGGGACAGGGCGGGGGAACACTGAAGCTTTCTTT. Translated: CASSAGTGRGNTEAFF.

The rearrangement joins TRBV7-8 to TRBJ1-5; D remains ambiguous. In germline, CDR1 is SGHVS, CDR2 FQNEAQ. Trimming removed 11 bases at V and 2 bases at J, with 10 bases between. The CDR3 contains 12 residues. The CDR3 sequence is CAAGLGNQPQHF. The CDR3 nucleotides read TGTGCCGCGGGCCTGGGCAATCAGCCCCAGCATTTT.

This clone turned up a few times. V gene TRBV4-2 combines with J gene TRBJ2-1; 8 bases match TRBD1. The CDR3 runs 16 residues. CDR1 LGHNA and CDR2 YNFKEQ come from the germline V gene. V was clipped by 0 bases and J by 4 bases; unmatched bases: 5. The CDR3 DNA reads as TGTGCCAGCAGCCAAGAGAACAGGGGGTCTTACAATGAGCAGTTCTTC. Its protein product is CASSQENRGSYNEQFF.

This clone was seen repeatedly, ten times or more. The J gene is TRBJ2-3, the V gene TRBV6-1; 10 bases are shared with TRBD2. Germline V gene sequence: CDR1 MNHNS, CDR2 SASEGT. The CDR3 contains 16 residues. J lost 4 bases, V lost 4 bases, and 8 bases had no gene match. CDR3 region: CASSVSSGGAPDTQYF. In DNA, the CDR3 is TGTGCCAGCAGTGTGTCGAGCGGGGGGGCCCCAGATACGCAGTATTTT.

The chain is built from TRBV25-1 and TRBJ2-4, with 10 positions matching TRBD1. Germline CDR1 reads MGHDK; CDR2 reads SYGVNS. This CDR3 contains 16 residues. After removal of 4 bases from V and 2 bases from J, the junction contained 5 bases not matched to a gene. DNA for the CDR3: TGTGCCAGCAGTGCCCCGGGACAGGGGTCCAAAAACATTCAGTACTTC. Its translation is CASSAPGQGSKNIQYF. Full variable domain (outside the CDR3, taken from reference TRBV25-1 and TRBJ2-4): EADIYQTPRYLVIGTGKKITLECSQTMGHDKMYWYQQDPGMELHLIHYSYGVNSTEKGDLSSESTVSRIRTEHFPLTLESARPSHTSQYLCASSAPGQGSKNIQYFGAGTRLSVL.

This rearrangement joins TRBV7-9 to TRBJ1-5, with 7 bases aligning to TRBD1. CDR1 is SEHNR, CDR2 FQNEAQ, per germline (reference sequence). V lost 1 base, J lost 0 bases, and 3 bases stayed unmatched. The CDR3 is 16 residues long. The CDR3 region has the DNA TGTGCCAGCAGCTTAGATGGGACAGTTAGCAATCAGCCCCAGCATTTT. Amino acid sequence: CASSLDGTVSNQPQHF.

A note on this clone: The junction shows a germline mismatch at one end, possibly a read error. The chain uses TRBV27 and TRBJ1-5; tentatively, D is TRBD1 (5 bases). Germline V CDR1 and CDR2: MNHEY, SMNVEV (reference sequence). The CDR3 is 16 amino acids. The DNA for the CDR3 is TGTGCCAGCACCGAGCGGGTTGGGGCGGGCAACCAGCCCCAGCATTTT. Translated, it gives CASTERVGAGNQPQHF.

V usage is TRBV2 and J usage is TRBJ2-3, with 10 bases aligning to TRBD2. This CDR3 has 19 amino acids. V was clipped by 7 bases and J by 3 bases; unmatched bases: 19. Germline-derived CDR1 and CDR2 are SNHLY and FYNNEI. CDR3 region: CASTYSRGSGGLRTDTQYF. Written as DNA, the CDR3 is TGTGCCAGCACCTACTCAAGGGGTAGCGGGGGGTTAAGGACAGATACGCAGTATTTT.